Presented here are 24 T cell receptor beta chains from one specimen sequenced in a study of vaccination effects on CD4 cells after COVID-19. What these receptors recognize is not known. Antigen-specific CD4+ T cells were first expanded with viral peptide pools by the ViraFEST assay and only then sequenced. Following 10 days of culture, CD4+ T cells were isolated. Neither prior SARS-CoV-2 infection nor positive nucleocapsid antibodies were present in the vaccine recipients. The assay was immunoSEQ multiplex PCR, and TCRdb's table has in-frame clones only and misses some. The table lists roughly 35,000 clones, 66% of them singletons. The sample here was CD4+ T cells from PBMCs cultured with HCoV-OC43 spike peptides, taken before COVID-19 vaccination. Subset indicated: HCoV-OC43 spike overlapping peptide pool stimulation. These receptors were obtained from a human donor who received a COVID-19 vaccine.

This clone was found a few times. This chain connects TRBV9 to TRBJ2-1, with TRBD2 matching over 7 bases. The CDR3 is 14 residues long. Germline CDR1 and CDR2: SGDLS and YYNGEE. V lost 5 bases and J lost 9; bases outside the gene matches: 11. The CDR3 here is CASSWGTINGEQFF. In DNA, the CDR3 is TGTGCCAGCAGTTGGGGGACTATTAATGGTGAGCAGTTCTTC.

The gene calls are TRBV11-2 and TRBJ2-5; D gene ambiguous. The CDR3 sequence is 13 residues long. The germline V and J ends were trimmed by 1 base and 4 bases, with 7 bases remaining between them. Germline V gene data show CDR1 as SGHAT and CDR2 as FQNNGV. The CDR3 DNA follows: TGTGCCAGCAGCTTAGGGGGTGGAGAGACCCAGTACTTC. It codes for CASSLGGGETQYF. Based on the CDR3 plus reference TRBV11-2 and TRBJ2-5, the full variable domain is EAGVAQSPRYKIIEKRQSVAFWCNPISGHATLYWYQQILGQGPKLLIQFQNNGVVDDSQLPKDRFSAERLKGVDSTLKIQPAKLEDSAVYLCASSLGGGETQYFGPGTRLLVL.

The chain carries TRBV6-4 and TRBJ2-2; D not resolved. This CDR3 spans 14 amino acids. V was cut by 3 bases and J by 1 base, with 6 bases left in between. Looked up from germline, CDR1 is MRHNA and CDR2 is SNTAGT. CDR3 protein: CASSEVGNTGELFF. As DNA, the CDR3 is TGTGCCAGCAGTGAGGTTGGGAACACCGGGGAGCTGTTTTTT.

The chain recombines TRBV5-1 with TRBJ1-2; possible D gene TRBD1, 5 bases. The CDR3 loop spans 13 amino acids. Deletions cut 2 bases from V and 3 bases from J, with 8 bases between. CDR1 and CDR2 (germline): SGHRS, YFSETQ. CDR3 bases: TGCGCCAGCAGCTTTGGGGGGGACTATGGCTACACCTTC. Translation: CASSFGGDYGYTF. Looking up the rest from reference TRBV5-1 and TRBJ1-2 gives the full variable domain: KAGVTQTPRYLIKTRGQQVTLSCSPISGHRSVSWYQQTPGQGLQFLFEYFSETQRNKGNFPGRFSGRQFSNSRSEMNVSTLELGDSALYLCASSFGGDYGYTFGSGTRLTVV.

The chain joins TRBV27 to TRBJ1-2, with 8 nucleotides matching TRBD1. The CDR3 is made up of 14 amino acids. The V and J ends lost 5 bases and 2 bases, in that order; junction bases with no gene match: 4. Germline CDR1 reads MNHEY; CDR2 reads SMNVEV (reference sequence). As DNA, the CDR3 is TGTGCCAGCAGTGAAAGGGACAGGAACTATGGCTACACCTTC. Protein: CASSERDRNYGYTF.

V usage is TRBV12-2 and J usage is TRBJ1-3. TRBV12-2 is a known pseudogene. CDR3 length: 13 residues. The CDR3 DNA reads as TGTGCAAGTCGCTTACCTTTTATCACGGCCATATATTTT. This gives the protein CASRLPFITAIYF.

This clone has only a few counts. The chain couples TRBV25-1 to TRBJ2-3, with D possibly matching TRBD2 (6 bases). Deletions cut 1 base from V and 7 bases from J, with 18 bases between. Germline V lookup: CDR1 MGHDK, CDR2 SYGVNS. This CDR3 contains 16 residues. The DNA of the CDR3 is TGTGCCAGCAGTGAATCGTCGGCAGGGAGGACGAATACGCAGTATTTT. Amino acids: CASSESSAGRTNTQYF.

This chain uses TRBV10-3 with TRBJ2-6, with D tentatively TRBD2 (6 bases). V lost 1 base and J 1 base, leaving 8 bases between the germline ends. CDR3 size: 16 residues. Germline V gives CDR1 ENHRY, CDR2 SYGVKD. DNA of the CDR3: TGTGCCATCAGTGAGTTCGGGAGTTCTGGGGCCAACGTCCTGACTTTC. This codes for CAISEFGSSGANVLTF.

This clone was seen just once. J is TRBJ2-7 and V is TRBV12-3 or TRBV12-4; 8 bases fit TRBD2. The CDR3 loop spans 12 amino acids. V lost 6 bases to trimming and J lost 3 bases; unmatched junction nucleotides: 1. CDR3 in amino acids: CASRGTSYEQYF. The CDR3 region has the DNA TGTGCCAGCAGGGGGACTAGCTACGAGCAGTACTTC.

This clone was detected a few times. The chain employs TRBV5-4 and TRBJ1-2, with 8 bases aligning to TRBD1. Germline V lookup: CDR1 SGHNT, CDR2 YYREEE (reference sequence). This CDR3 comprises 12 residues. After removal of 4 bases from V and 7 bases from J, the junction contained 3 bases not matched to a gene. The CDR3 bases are TGTGCCAGCAGCCAGGGACAGGCTGGCTACACCTTC. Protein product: CASSQGQAGYTF.

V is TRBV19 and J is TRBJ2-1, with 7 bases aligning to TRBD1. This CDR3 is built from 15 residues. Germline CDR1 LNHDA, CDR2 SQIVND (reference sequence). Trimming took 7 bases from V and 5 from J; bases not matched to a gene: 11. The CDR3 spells CASTPFGDSNNEQFF. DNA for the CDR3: TGTGCCAGTACCCCATTCGGGGACAGCAACAATGAGCAGTTCTTC.

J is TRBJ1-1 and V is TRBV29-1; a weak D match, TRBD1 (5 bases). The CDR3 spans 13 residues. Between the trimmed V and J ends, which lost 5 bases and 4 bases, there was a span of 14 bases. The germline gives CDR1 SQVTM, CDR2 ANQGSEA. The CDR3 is CSVYRRGITEAFF. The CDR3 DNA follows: TGCAGCGTTTACCGGCGGGGGATCACTGAAGCTTTCTTT.

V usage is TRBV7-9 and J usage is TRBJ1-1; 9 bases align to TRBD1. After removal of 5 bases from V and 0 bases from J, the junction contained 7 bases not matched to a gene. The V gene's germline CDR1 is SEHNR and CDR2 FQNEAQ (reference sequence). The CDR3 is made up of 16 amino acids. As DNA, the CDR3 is TGTGCCAGCAGCCCAGGGACAGGGATGCTGAACACTGAAGCTTTCTTT. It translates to CASSPGTGMLNTEAFF.

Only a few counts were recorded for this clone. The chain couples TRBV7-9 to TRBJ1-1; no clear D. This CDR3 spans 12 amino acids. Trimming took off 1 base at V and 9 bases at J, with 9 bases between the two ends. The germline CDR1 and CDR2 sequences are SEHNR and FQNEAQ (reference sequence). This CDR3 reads CASSLVEQKAFF. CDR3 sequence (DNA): TGTGCCAGCAGCTTAGTTGAACAGAAAGCTTTCTTT.

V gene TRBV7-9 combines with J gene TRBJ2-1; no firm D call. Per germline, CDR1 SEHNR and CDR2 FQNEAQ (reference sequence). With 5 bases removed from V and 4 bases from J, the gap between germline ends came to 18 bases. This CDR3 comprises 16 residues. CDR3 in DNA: TGTGCCAGCAGCCGCGCTTTAGGGATTTTATACAATGAGCAGTTCTTC. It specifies CASSRALGILYNEQFF.

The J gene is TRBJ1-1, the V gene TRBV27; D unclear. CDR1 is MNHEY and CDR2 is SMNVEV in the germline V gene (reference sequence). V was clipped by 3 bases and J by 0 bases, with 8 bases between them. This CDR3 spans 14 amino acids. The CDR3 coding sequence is TGTGCCAGCAGTTTTCAGAGCTTGAACACTGAAGCTTTCTTT. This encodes CASSFQSLNTEAFF.

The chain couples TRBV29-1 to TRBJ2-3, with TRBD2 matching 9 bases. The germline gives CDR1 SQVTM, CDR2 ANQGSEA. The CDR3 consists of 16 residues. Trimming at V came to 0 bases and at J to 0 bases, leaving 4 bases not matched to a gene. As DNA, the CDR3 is TGCAGCGTTGAAGATCGACTAGCGGTTAGCACAGATACGCAGTATTTT. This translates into CSVEDRLAVSTDTQYF.

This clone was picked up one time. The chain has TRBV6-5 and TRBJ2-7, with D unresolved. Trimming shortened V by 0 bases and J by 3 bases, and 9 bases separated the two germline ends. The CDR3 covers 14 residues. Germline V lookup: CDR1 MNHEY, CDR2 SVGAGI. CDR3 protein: CASSYSRDRYEQYF. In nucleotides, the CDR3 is TGTGCCAGCAGTTACTCGCGAGACCGCTACGAGCAGTACTTC.

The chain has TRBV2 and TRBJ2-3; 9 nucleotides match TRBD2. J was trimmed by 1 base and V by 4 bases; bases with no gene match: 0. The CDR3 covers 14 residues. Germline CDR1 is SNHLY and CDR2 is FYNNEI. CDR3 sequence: CASSGLAGTDTQYF. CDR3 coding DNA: TGTGCCAGCAGTGGACTAGCGGGCACAGATACGCAGTATTTT.

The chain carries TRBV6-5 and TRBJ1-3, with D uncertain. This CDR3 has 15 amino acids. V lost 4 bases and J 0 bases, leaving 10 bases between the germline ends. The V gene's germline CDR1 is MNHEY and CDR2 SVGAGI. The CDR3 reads CASSSSTVSGNTIYF. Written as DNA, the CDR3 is TGTGCCAGCAGTTCATCGACGGTCTCTGGAAACACCATATATTTT.

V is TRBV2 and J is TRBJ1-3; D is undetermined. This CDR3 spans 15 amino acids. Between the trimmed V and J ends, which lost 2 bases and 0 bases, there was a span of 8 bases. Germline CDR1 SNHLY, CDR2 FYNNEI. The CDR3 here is CASSELFSSGNTIYF. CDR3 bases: TGTGCCAGCAGTGAACTGTTCTCCTCTGGAAACACCATATATTTT.

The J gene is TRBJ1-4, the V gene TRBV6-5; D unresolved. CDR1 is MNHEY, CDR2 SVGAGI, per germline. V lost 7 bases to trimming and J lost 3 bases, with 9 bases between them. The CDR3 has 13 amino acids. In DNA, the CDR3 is TGTGCCAGCACCCGACGGTCTAATGAAAAACTGTTTTTT. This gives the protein CASTRRSNEKLFF.

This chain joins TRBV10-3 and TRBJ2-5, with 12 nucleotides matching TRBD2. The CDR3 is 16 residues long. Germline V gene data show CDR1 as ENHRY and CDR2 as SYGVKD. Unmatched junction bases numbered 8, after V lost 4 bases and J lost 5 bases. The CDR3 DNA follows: TGTGCCATCAGTGGCAGACTAGCGGGAGAGTTTGAGACCCAGTACTTC. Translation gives CAISGRLAGEFETQYF.

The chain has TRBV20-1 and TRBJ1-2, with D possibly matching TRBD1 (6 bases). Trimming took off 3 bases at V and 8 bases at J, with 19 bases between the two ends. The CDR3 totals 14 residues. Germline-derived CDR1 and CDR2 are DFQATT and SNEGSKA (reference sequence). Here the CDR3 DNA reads TGCAGTGCTAGTGCCTCGGACAGACCCATCGGCTACACCTTC. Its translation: CSASASDRPIGYTF.